The 25 T cell receptor beta chains given below trace back to one sample, sequenced in a study of tumor and adjacent non-tumor tissue in lung cancer. Three rounds of nested PCR, following a modified ARM-PCR protocol, produced the TCRbeta library. TCRdb fed the multiplex PCR reads into MiXCR, producing one record per CDR3 protein. The sample has around 80,000 distinct CDR3 sequences; 76% are singletons. The template was RNA from unsorted bulk tissue. This non-tumor lung sample came from over 3 cm beyond the tumor edge. Sequenced: distant non-tumor lung tissue. The receptors derive from a man between 65 and 80 years old with non-small cell lung cancer.

This clonotype was detected once. V gene TRBV6-5 combines with J gene TRBJ1-2; D not resolved. V shed 0 bases and J shed 11 bases, with 22 bases lying between them. The CDR3 contains 16 residues. The germline V gene encodes CDR1 MNHEY and CDR2 SVGAGI. The CDR3: CASSYSHRPANYCYTF. The CDR3 nucleotides are TGTGCCAGCAGTTACTCACACAGACCCGCTAACTATTGTTACACCTTC.

This clonotype has only one observation. In DNA, the CDR3 is TGTGCCTTTACGGGGGGGAACACTGAAGCTTTCTTT. Protein: CAFTGGNTEAFF. The chain has TRBV30 and TRBJ1-1; the D gene is possibly TRBD1 (5 bases). V lost 7 bases and J 1 base, leaving 10 bases between the germline ends. The germline CDR1 and CDR2 sequences are GTSNPN and SVGIG (reference sequence). This CDR3 is built from 12 residues. The full variable domain, completed using reference TRBV30 and TRBJ1-1, is SQTIHQWPATLVQPVGSPLSLECTVEGTSNPNLYWYRQAAGRGLQLLFYSVGIGQISSEVPQNLSASRPQDRQFILSSKKLLLSDSGFYLCAFTGGNTEAFFGQGTRLTVV.

This clonotype was seen just once. Its ends do not fully match the called genes, so a read error is possible. The genes are TRBV29-1 and TRBJ2-1; possible D gene TRBD2, 5 bases. There are 13 residues in the CDR3. Germline CDR1 SQVTM, CDR2 ANQGSEA. The CDR3: CSIETTKGNEQFF. CDR3 in DNA: TGCAGCATTGAAACGACTAAGGGCAATGAGCAGTTCTTC.

To note about this clonotype: This could be a read error, since a much larger clone is one nucleotide away. V and J are TRBV12-3 or TRBV12-4 and TRBJ1-3, with a possible D match to TRBD1 (5 bases). V lost 9 bases, J lost 4 bases, and 16 bases lay in between. CDR3 length: 14 amino acids. The CDR3: CARGDGAKGNTIYF. CDR3 nucleotides: TGTGCCAGAGGCGACGGGGCCAAAGGAAACACCATATATTTT.

J is TRBJ1-4 and V is TRBV14; D ambiguous. The germline V gene encodes CDR1 SGHDN and CDR2 FVKESK. The V end was cut by 7 bases, the J end by 8 bases, with 14 bases between. This CDR3 has 13 amino acids. The CDR3 DNA reads as TGTGCCAGCATAACGACGGGAAGCGAAAAACTGTTTTTT. This sequence encodes CASITTGSEKLFF.

As concerns this clonotype: A read error is possible here, since a much larger clone lies one base away. This sequence joins TRBV28 and TRBJ2-3; 10 bases align to TRBD1. The CDR3 consists of 15 residues. CDR1 and CDR2 (germline): MDHEN, SYDVKM. J was trimmed by 5 bases and V by 6 bases; bases with no gene match: 8. The CDR3 loop reads CASSKRDRGGDTQYF. For the CDR3, the DNA is TGTGCCAGCAGCAAAAGGGACAGGGGAGGAGATACGCAGTATTTT.

Regarding this clonotype: Because it lacks the conserved phenylalanine or tryptophan at the end, this CDR3 is likely a read error. The chain couples TRBV5-5 to TRBJ1-1; no clear D. The CDR3 has 14 residues. CDR1 and CDR2 from the germline V gene are SGHKS and YYEKEE (reference sequence). V shed 0 bases and J shed 4 bases, with 10 bases lying between them. The CDR3 spells CASSLEFMSTEAFY. The CDR3 nucleotides are TGTGCCAGCAGCTTGGAGTTTATGAGCACTGAAGCTTTCTAT.

This clonotype showed up just once. One junction end disagrees with the germline gene, perhaps due to a read error. This chain uses TRBV6-2 or TRBV6-3 with TRBJ2-2; TRBD2 matches 7 bases. The CDR3 extends over 14 amino acids. Germline V lookup: CDR1 MNHEY, CDR2 SVGEGT. The CDR3 spells CASTGLRNSGELLF. Here the CDR3 DNA reads TGTGCCAGCACTGGACTCCGGAACAGCGGGGAGCTGTTATTT.

In the case of this clonotype: Likely a read error: the CDR3 ends without its conserved phenylalanine or tryptophan. The chain couples TRBV6-5 to TRBJ2-6; 11 nucleotides agree with TRBD1. From germline, CDR1 is MNHEY and CDR2 SVGAGI. The CDR3 totals 17 residues. The CDR3 reads CASSSGTGGSEANVLTI. The CDR3 coding sequence is TGTGCCAGCAGTTCCGGGACAGGGGGATCTGAGGCCAACGTCCTGACTATC.

About this clonotype: The junction shows a germline mismatch at one end, possibly a read error. The rearrangement uses TRBV29-1 and TRBJ1-4; D not certain. CDR1 is SQVTM and CDR2 is ANQGSEA in the germline V gene. The CDR3 totals 11 residues. The CDR3 DNA reads as TGCGGCGTGACGGAAGATGAAAAACTGTTTTTT. It encodes CGVTEDEKLFF.

Concerning this clonotype itself: A much larger clone differs from this one at a single base, so this may be a read error. The chain carries TRBV10-3 and TRBJ2-3; D is unclear. V was clipped by 8 bases and J by 0 bases, with 15 bases between them. The germline CDR1 and CDR2 sequences are ENHRY and SYGVKD. This CDR3 has 15 residues. The CDR3 reads CAIGSGSTSTDTQYF. CDR3 nucleotides: TGTGCCATCGGTTCCGGCTCCACTAGCACAGATACGCAGTATTTT.

By sample fraction, this clonotype is medium-sized. The chain recombines TRBV6-5 with TRBJ1-2; a weak D match, TRBD1 (6 bases). The V end was cut by 5 bases, the J end by 5 bases, with 18 bases between. The CDR3 is 15 residues long. Germline V gene sequence: CDR1 MNHEY, CDR2 SVGAGI. CDR3: CASSATGMGAYGYTF. In nucleotides, the CDR3 is TGTGCCAGCAGTGCTACAGGGATGGGCGCTTATGGCTACACCTTC.

Of note for this clonotype: A much larger clone differs by one base, so this may be a read error. The chain joins TRBV28 to TRBJ2-7; no reliable D call. Trimming pared 6 bases from V and 2 bases from J, leaving 17 bases between. This CDR3 contains 15 residues. Per germline, CDR1 MDHEN and CDR2 SYDVKM. This chain's CDR3 is CASSPRVQNTYEQYF. As DNA, the CDR3 is TGTGCCAGCAGCCCAAGGGTCCAGAATACCTACGAGCAGTACTTC.

The chain recombines TRBV20-1 with TRBJ2-1; perhaps TRBD1 as D (5 bases). Looked up from germline, CDR1 is DFQATT and CDR2 is SNEGSKA (reference sequence). The V end lost 5 bases, the J end lost 7 bases, and 24 bases lay between the germline ends. This CDR3 comprises 16 residues. CDR3 residues: CSAGPLIGATGNEQFF. The DNA of the CDR3 is TGCAGTGCTGGTCCCCTGATAGGGGCCACTGGGAATGAGCAGTTCTTC.

The sample holds a few counts of this clonotype. A much larger clone lies one base from this, so it may be a read error. V is TRBV6-1 and J is TRBJ2-5; D is perhaps TRBD2 (5 bases). The length of the CDR3 is 13 residues. Germline V gene data show CDR1 as MNHNS and CDR2 as SASEGT. Trimming took 5 bases from V and 7 from J, leaving 14 bases between them. The CDR3: CASSLSGIGTQYF. For the CDR3, the DNA is TGTGCCAGCAGTCTATCGGGGATTGGGACCCAGTACTTC.

Regarding this clonotype: An end of the junction differs from the germline gene, which may be a read error. The V gene is TRBV4-1, the J gene TRBJ2-7, with D perhaps given as TRBD1 or TRBD2 (6 bases each). This CDR3 is built from 16 residues. Per the germline V gene, CDR1 is MGHRA and CDR2 is YSYEKL. The CDR3 DNA reads TGCGCCGGCAGCAGGACACTATCGGGAGAGGGGGGCGAGCAGTACTTC. It translates to CAGSRTLSGEGGEQYF.

A few counts support this clonotype. The chain links TRBV28 to TRBJ2-7; 10 bases align to TRBD2. V shed 3 bases and J 7 bases; nucleotides not matched to a gene: 12. Germline CDR1 reads MDHEN; CDR2 reads SYDVKM. The CDR3 is 16 amino acids. The CDR3 DNA reads as TGTGCCAGCAGTTTGCCGGGACTAGCGAGAAGAGCGGAGCAGTACTTC. This translates into CASSLPGLARRAEQYF.

The chain carries TRBV19 and TRBJ2-1, with D perhaps matching TRBD1 or TRBD2 (6 bases each). The CDR3 extends over 17 amino acids. Germline CDR1 is LNHDA and CDR2 is SQIVND (reference sequence). V was shortened by 5 bases and J by 10 bases, with 27 bases between the two germline ends. CDR3 region: CASSPWGLGDGGGEQFF. CDR3 sequence (DNA): TGTGCCAGTAGTCCGTGGGGACTGGGCGATGGGGGCGGCGAGCAGTTCTTC.

The V call is TRBV29-1, the J call TRBJ2-7; D is undetermined. The CDR3 has 11 amino acids. The germline V gene encodes CDR1 SQVTM and CDR2 ANQGSEA. V shed 4 bases and J shed 1 base, with 5 bases lying between them. The CDR3 reads CSVVASYEQYF. In DNA, the CDR3 is TGCAGCGTTGTTGCATCCTACGAGCAGTACTTC.

As concerns this clonotype: One end of the junction varies from germline; a read error may be responsible. V and J are TRBV11-1 and TRBJ2-7; D is perhaps TRBD1 (5 bases). Germline assignment: CDR1 SGHAT and CDR2 FQDESV (reference sequence). This CDR3 region has 14 residues. CDR3 loop: CASSIRETSYEQYF. The CDR3 region has the DNA TGTGCCAGCAGCATCAGGGAAACGAGCTACGAGCAGTATTTC.

Regarding this clonotype: The junction shows a germline mismatch at one end, possibly a read error. The J gene is TRBJ1-6, the V gene TRBV10-1, with no clear D. CDR3 length: 11 amino acids. CDR1 is WNHNN and CDR2 is SYGVQD in the germline V gene (reference sequence). The CDR3 DNA follows: TGCACCAGCAGGACCTACTCACACCTCCACTTT. It specifies CTSRTYSHLHF.

Note on this clonotype: This could be a read error, since a much larger clone is one nucleotide away. This CDR3 is CASSFGYDQYF. CDR3 in DNA: TGCGCCAGCAGCTTCGGCTACGATCAGTACTTC. The V and J genes are TRBV5-1 and TRBJ2-7; D gene ambiguous. This CDR3 has 11 amino acids. From germline, CDR1 is SGHRS and CDR2 YFSETQ.

This clonotype was counted between two and nine times. At one boundary the junction diverges from the germline segment, which might be a read error. The chain links TRBV11-2 to TRBJ2-1; no clear D gene. Looked up from germline, CDR1 is SGHAT and CDR2 is FQNNGV. The CDR3 covers 18 residues. Here the CDR3 reads CASSLERLGRISYNEQFF. In DNA, the CDR3 is TGTGCCAGTAGCTTAGAACGTCTAGGGCGGATTTCCTACAATGAGCAGTTCTTC.

This clonotype was seen a few times. A much larger clone is a single base away; this may be a read error. This rearrangement joins TRBV28 to TRBJ1-2, with D tentatively TRBD1 (5 bases). This CDR3 has 12 amino acids. Germline V gene data show CDR1 as MDHEN and CDR2 as SYDVKM. This chain's CDR3 is CASMRGAQGYIF. The CDR3 region has the DNA TGTGCCAGCATGAGAGGGGCGCAGGGCTACATCTTC.

A word on this clonotype: One junction end does not reproduce the germline sequence, and a read error may be involved. This CDR3 reads CASRRVTSAGEMFF. The CDR3 bases are TGTGCGAGCAGACGCGTGACCTCAGCTGGGGAGATGTTTTTT. The chain employs TRBV6-2 or TRBV6-3 and TRBJ2-2, with D tentatively TRBD2 (5 bases). The germline V gene has CDR1 MNHEY and CDR2 SVGEGT. The CDR3 runs 14 residues.